This TCR beta chain was sequenced for a study of T-cell memory formation after mild COVID-19. V was clipped by 6 bases and J by 1 base; unmatched bases: 5. The CDR3 runs to 14 residues. TCRdb called the 5' RACE reads again in MiXCR, with one record for every CDR3 protein. This repertoire shows roughly 280,000 distinct CDR3 sequences, roughly 15% found once; its top ten account for about a fifth. Sequencing was performed on PBMCs or a T cell subset sorted from them (not recorded which). The rearrangement links TRBV12-3 or TRBV12-4 to TRBJ1-1, with TRBD1 identical over 7 bases. The origin of this receptor is a young man who had mild COVID-19 (a few samples of this study predate the infection). Cell type and time point are not known. The CDR3 sequence: CASRRQGRNTEAFF. The DNA of the CDR3 is TGTGCCAGCAGGAGACAGGGCCGGAACACTGAAGCTTTCTTT.